The 23 T cell receptor beta chains presented below share a single source sample, sequenced in a study of CD8 T cells in ankylosing spondylitis. TCRdb re-called the 5' RACE reads with MiXCR, one entry per CDR3 protein. The table lists 350,000 or so distinct CDR3 sequences, 11% of them singletons, with around 8.4% in the top ten. What was sequenced was blood, either unsorted or a sorted T cell fraction (not recorded which). The source is a female donor with ankylosing spondylitis or in good health (not recorded which).

Only a few counts were recorded for this clonotype. The chain carries TRBV4-2 and TRBJ1-4; D uncertain. CDR3 length: 16 residues. Germline-derived CDR1 and CDR2 are LGHNA and YNFKEQ. V was trimmed by 3 bases and J by 2 bases, leaving 13 bases between them. The CDR3 spells CASSQSVTATNEKLFF. The CDR3 DNA sequence: TGTGCCAGCAGCCAGAGTGTAACAGCCACTAATGAAAAACTGTTTTTT.

This clonotype was counted at least ten times. This chain joins TRBV20-1 and TRBJ1-4, with D hard to call. Trimming cost V 0 bases and J 8 bases, with 13 bases left between them. This CDR3 contains 14 residues. Germline V gene data show CDR1 as DFQATT and CDR2 as SNEGSKA (reference sequence). The CDR3 nucleotides are TGCAGTGCTAGAGATGTGGGGTTTGGGGAAAAACTGTTTTTT. It is translated as CSARDVGFGEKLFF.

This clonotype has ten or more counts. J is TRBJ2-7 and V is TRBV7-8; TRBD2 agrees at 7 bases. The CDR3 sequence is 18 residues long. CDR1 SGHVS and CDR2 FQNEAQ come from the germline V gene. J gave up 2 bases and V 3 bases, and 16 bases lay outside the gene matches. Here the CDR3 DNA reads TGTGCCAGCAGCTTGACCCTGACTCAAGCGGGACGACCCTACGAGCAGTACTTC. This codes for CASSLTLTQAGRPYEQYF.

V usage is TRBV5-5 and J usage is TRBJ2-3; 9 bases align to TRBD2. The ends lost 1 base at V and 3 bases at J; junction bases unmatched: 6. CDR1 and CDR2 (germline): SGHKS, YYEKEE (reference sequence). This CDR3 is built from 16 residues. CDR3 sequence: CASSLTFSGRTDTQYF. Here the CDR3 DNA reads TGTGCCAGCAGCTTGACTTTTAGCGGGAGAACAGATACGCAGTATTTT.

This clonotype has a count of ten or more. V gene TRBV20-1 combines with J gene TRBJ1-5; D not certain. V was shortened by 1 base and J by 4 bases, with 11 bases between the two germline ends. Germline assignment: CDR1 DFQATT and CDR2 SNEGSKA (reference sequence). This CDR3 has 14 amino acids. CDR3 coding DNA: TGCAGTGCTAGAGTTTCCCTTTTAAATCAGCCCCAGCATTTT. The encoded protein is CSARVSLLNQPQHF.

This clonotype was picked up a small number of times. At one of its ends the junction is not consistent with the germline gene, which may arise from a read error. The genes are TRBV3-1 and TRBJ2-7, with D perhaps TRBD1 (5 bases). The CDR3 covers 15 residues. Germline CDR1 is LGHDT and CDR2 is YNNKEL (reference sequence). The CDR3 DNA reads as TGTGCCAGCAGCCAAGATCTCACAGGTCCGCCAGCCCCCAGCTTC. Amino acid sequence: CASSQDLTGPPAPSF.

Points on this clonotype: This may come from a read error, since a much larger clone is one base off. The V gene is TRBV29-1, the J gene TRBJ1-5; D is unclear. The CDR3 has 13 residues. The germline CDR1 and CDR2 sequences are SQVTM and ANQGSEA. CDR3 residues: CSVRTNPNHPQHF. As DNA, the CDR3 is TGCAGCGTTCGGACTAACCCCAATCACCCCCAGCATTTT.

The rearrangement links TRBV19 to TRBJ1-5; D might be TRBD1 (5 bases). The CDR3 runs to 16 residues. Germline V gene lookup returns CDR1 LNHDA and CDR2 SQIVND (reference sequence). Trimming left V 2 bases short and J 4 bases short, with 15 bases between. In nucleotides, the CDR3 is TGTGCCAGTAGTATACAGGGAGAATTTTGGAATCAGCCCCAGCATTTT. Amino acids: CASSIQGEFWNQPQHF.

This clonotype was recorded many times. The chain employs TRBV6-1 and TRBJ1-2; D unresolved. There are 15 residues in the CDR3. Per germline, CDR1 MNHNS and CDR2 SASEGT. V was cut by 6 bases and J by 1 base, with 15 bases left in between. This CDR3 is CASSPARTFNYGYTF. DNA for the CDR3: TGTGCCAGCAGCCCTGCTCGGACGTTTAACTATGGCTACACCTTC.

The sample holds many counts of this clonotype. The chain combines TRBV12-3 or TRBV12-4 with TRBJ2-2, with D tentatively TRBD2 (5 bases). The CDR3 has 16 residues. V shed 6 bases and J shed 11 bases, with 25 bases lying between them. CDR3 bases: TGTGCCAGCAGCCCCCAGGCCATCGGTTCCCCTAGCGAGCTGTTTTTT. Amino acids: CASSPQAIGSPSELFF.

Many counts were recorded for this clonotype. The chain uses TRBV12-3 or TRBV12-4 and TRBJ2-3; 12 nucleotides align to TRBD2. The ends lost 8 bases at V and 5 bases at J; junction bases unmatched: 11. This CDR3 has 16 amino acids. CDR3 nucleotide sequence: TGTGCCAGCGGCATCGGACTAGCGGGGCCAGAAGATACGCAGTATTTT. Residues: CASGIGLAGPEDTQYF.

Points on this clonotype: Just one base apart from a much larger clone, this may be a read error. The chain combines TRBV20-1 with TRBJ2-7, with 12 bases that match TRBD1. The CDR3 loop spans 14 amino acids. CDR1 and CDR2 from the germline V gene are DFQATT and SNEGSKA (reference sequence). The CDR3 coding sequence is TGCAGTGCAAAAAGAGGGACAGGGGGCTACGAGCAGTCCTTC. Amino acids: CSAKRGTGGYEQSF.

This clonotype has a count of ten or more. The CDR3 is CASSSAGGSTDTQYF. CDR3 DNA: TGTGCCAGCAGTTCCGCGGGAGGGAGCACAGATACGCAGTATTTT. The chain recombines TRBV6-5 with TRBJ2-3; 9 bases match TRBD2. From germline, CDR1 is MNHEY and CDR2 SVGAGI. After removal of 4 bases from V and 0 bases from J, the junction contained 2 bases not matched to a gene. The CDR3 is 15 amino acids.

This clonotype showed up just a few times. The CDR3 DNA follows: TGTGCCATCAGTTTATTAGGGTTGGCTTCCGGGAGGGACTATGGCTACACCTTC. It encodes CAISLLGLASGRDYGYTF. The chain couples TRBV10-3 to TRBJ1-2; D uncertain. This CDR3 has 18 residues. The V end was cut by 5 bases, the J end by 3 bases, with 25 bases between. Germline V gene sequence: CDR1 ENHRY, CDR2 SYGVKD.

The chain has TRBV5-1 and TRBJ2-5, with TRBD1 matching 8 bases. V was pared by 3 bases and J by 5 bases, with 6 bases of the junction left unmatched. Germline-derived CDR1 and CDR2 are SGHRS and YFSETQ. The CDR3 loop spans 14 amino acids. This CDR3 is CASSSGGLRETQYF. The CDR3 coding sequence is TGCGCCAGCAGCTCAGGGGGCCTAAGGGAGACCCAGTACTTC.

This clonotype was seen many times. The V and J genes are TRBV5-1 and TRBJ1-1; 7 nucleotides agree with TRBD1. The germline V gene encodes CDR1 SGHRS and CDR2 YFSETQ. J was trimmed by 5 bases and V by 5 bases; bases with no gene match: 12. This CDR3 has 15 amino acids. As DNA, the CDR3 is TGCGCCAGCAGGTTTACAGGGGTATCAGGGACTGAAGCTTTCTTT. This gives the protein CASRFTGVSGTEAFF.

The chain recombines TRBV7-2 with TRBJ2-2, with 9 bases matching TRBD1. With V trimmed by 1 base and J by 7 bases, 7 bases remained unmatched. Per the germline V gene, CDR1 is SGHTA and CDR2 is FQGNSA. The CDR3 contains 16 residues. The CDR3 is CASSLEGQGLGGELFF. The CDR3 DNA sequence: TGTGCCAGCAGCTTAGAGGGACAGGGTCTTGGCGGGGAGCTGTTTTTT.

There are a few counts of this clonotype. This rearrangement joins TRBV7-6 to TRBJ2-1; 8 bases line up with TRBD2. Germline V gene lookup returns CDR1 SGHVS and CDR2 FNYEAQ. J gave up 10 bases and V 1 base, and 6 bases lay outside the gene matches. The CDR3 has 14 amino acids. The CDR3 loop reads CASSLGGSGKEQFF. The CDR3 DNA reads TGTGCCAGCAGCTTAGGAGGTAGCGGGAAAGAGCAGTTCTTC. The full variable domain, rest sourced from reference TRBV7-6 and TRBJ2-1, is GAGVSQSPRYKVTKRGQDVALRCDPISGHVSLYWYRQALGQGPEFLTYFNYEAQQDKSGLPNDRFSAERPEGSISTLTIQRTEQRDSAMYRCASSLGGSGKEQFFGPGTRLTVL.

The rearrangement links TRBV11-2 to TRBJ2-2; 9 bases fit TRBD2. V shed 4 bases and J 1 base; nucleotides not matched to a gene: 4. CDR1 is SGHAT, CDR2 FQNNGV, per germline. The CDR3 has 16 amino acids. The CDR3 coding sequence is TGTGCCAGCAGCTCTCTAGCGGGAATGAACACCGGGGAGCTGTTTTTT. This sequence encodes CASSSLAGMNTGELFF.

This clonotype has a count of ten or more. V usage is TRBV6-1 and J usage is TRBJ2-4, with TRBD1 identical over 7 bases. The CDR3 has 15 amino acids. J was trimmed by 5 bases and V by 3 bases; bases with no gene match: 7. CDR1 and CDR2 (germline): MNHNS, SASEGT. The CDR3 loop is CASSEITGTENIQYF. For the CDR3, the DNA is TGTGCCAGCAGTGAGATTACCGGGACAGAAAACATTCAGTACTTC.

In its sample, this clonotype was seen many times. The rearrangement links TRBV20-1 to TRBJ2-3; unclear D gene. Germline CDR1 and CDR2: DFQATT and SNEGSKA (reference sequence). The V and J ends lost 6 bases and 4 bases respectively, with 14 bases between them. The CDR3 extends over 13 amino acids. The CDR3 DNA follows: TGCAGTGCCACCCTCTTGTCTGCAGATACGCAGTATTTT. This sequence encodes CSATLLSADTQYF.

This clonotype came up many times. The V gene is TRBV10-3, the J gene TRBJ2-5; D remains ambiguous. Germline CDR1 ENHRY, CDR2 SYGVKD. The CDR3 is 13 residues long. V was pared by 0 bases and J by 2 bases, with 4 bases between. The CDR3 region is CAISESRQETQYF. In nucleotides, the CDR3 is TGTGCCATCAGTGAGTCGCGGCAAGAGACCCAGTACTTC.

This clonotype has a count of ten or more. The genes are TRBV29-1 and TRBJ2-7; a possible D gene is TRBD1 (6 bases). This CDR3 spans 13 amino acids. Trimming removed 7 bases at V and 3 bases at J, with 16 bases between. Germline CDR1 and CDR2: SQVTM and ANQGSEA. Here the CDR3 reads CSALLTDSYEQYF. The CDR3 region has the DNA TGCAGCGCTCTACTAACGGACAGCTACGAGCAGTACTTC.